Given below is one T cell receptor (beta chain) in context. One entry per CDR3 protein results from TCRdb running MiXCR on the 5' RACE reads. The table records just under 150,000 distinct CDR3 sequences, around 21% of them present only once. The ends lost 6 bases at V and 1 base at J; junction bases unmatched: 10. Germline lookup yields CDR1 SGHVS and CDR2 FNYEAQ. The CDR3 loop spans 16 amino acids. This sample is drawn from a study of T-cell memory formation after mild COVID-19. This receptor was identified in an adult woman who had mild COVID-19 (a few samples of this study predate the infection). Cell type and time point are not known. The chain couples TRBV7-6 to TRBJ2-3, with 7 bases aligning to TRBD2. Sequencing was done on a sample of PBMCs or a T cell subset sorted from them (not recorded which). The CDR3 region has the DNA TGTGCCAGCAGACCTGATCGGGGGAGGGGCACAGATACGCAGTATTTT. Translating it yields CASRPDRGRGTDTQYF.